The clone carrying this TCR beta chain appeared once. Its antigen is not identified. Only in-frame clones appear in the TCRdb table, and some are missing; sequencing was by immunoSEQ multiplex PCR. The sample includes more than 110,000 clones, 88% seen only once; the top ten take 3.1%. Looked up from germline, CDR1 is MNHEY and CDR2 is SVGEGT. This CDR3 spans 14 amino acids. V dropped 4 bases and J dropped 5 bases, with 13 bases sitting between them. This sample is drawn from a study of T cell responses to AZD1222 COVID-19 vaccine. Findings of the study overall: Only a handful of AZD1222 recipients, roughly 6 in all, had baseline seropositivity.

Pooling was applied to second doses at about 4 or about 12 weeks. This sequence originates from an adult who received the AZD1222 COVID-19 vaccine. The starting material was peripheral blood, obtained 28 days after the second AZD1222 dose. This chain uses TRBV6-2 or TRBV6-3 with TRBJ2-3; TRBD1 might be the D (6 bases). The CDR3 coding sequence is TGTGCCAGCAGTTGGGTCCAGGGGAAAGATACGCAGTATTTT. This sequence encodes CASSWVQGKDTQYF.